These 19 T cell receptor beta chains share one sample of origin, sequenced in a study of OX40 agonist ivuxolimab in advanced cancers. Assay used: immunoSEQ multiplex PCR; TCRdb lists only in-frame clones, some missing. The repertoire holds about 21,000 clones, with under 85% as singletons. The sequences come from CD4+ or CD8+ T cells sorted from blood, collected in a trial of the OX40 agonist ivuxolimab. These receptors all stem from an adult with an advanced solid tumor such as melanoma, head and neck, liver or kidney cancer.

This chain uses TRBV13 with TRBJ2-3, with 9 bases aligning to TRBD1. Looked up from germline, CDR1 is PRHDT and CDR2 is FYEKMQ (reference sequence). V gave up 4 bases and J gave up 4 bases; unmatched junction bases: 6. This CDR3 region has 15 residues. The CDR3 bases are TGTGCCAGCAGCTACCGGACAGGGGTAGCAGATACGCAGTATTTT. Translation gives CASSYRTGVADTQYF.

V is TRBV6-4 and J is TRBJ2-1; TRBD1 is a possible D gene (5 bases). This CDR3 is 16 amino acids long. The V end was cut by 6 bases, the J end by 2 bases, with 17 bases between. From germline, CDR1 is MRHNA and CDR2 SNTAGT. CDR3 protein: CASSDSPGITYNEQFF. The CDR3 nucleotides are TGTGCCAGCAGCGATTCCCCAGGGATCACCTACAATGAGCAGTTCTTC.

The chain combines TRBV2 with TRBJ1-1; D is possibly TRBD1 (6 bases). The V and J ends lost 8 bases and 10 bases respectively, with 17 bases between them. CDR3 length equals 12 residues. Germline V lookup: CDR1 SNHLY, CDR2 FYNNEI. The CDR3 is CASLSGGPGAFF. CDR3 bases: TGTGCCAGCCTGTCTGGGGGCCCGGGAGCTTTCTTT. The whole variable domain, remainder taken from reference TRBV2 and TRBJ1-1, is EPEVTQTPSHQVTQMGQEVILRCVPISNHLYFYWYRQILGQKVEFLVSFYNNEISEKSEIFDDQFSVERPDGSNFTLKIRSTKLEDSAMYFCASLSGGPGAFFGQGTRLTVV.

The chain is built from TRBV27 and TRBJ2-4, with TRBD1 as a possible D gene (6 bases). V was pared by 5 bases and J by 3 bases, with 11 bases between. Germline loops: CDR1 MNHEY, CDR2 SMNVEV (reference sequence). The CDR3 length is 14 residues. CDR3 nucleotides: TGTGCCAGCAGTCCAGGGGTCGGCAAAAACATTCAGTACTTC. It translates to CASSPGVGKNIQYF.

Worth noting for this clone: The junction and the germline gene differ at one end; a read error may be behind it. This rearrangement joins TRBV9 to TRBJ2-3; D gene uncertain. CDR1 and CDR2 from the germline V gene are SGDLS and YYNGEE. The CDR3 is 11 amino acids. CDR3 in DNA: TGTGCCAGCAGCGGAACAGCTACGCAGTATTTT. Residues: CASSGTATQYF.

Note on this clone: The same CDR3 can be traced to other DNA sequences in this sample. This chain connects TRBV9 to TRBJ2-5; 12 bases agree with TRBD1. This CDR3 is built from 15 residues. V dropped 3 bases and J dropped 4; count of bases not matched to a gene: 4. Germline V gene data show CDR1 as SGDLS and CDR2 as YYNGEE. The CDR3 spells CASSGGQGAGETQYF. In DNA form, the CDR3 reads TGTGCCAGCAGCGGGGGACAGGGGGCCGGAGAGACCCAGTACTTC.

By share of the sample, this clone is medium-sized. The chain carries TRBV2 and TRBJ2-6; D is ambiguous. The CDR3 spans 14 residues. Germline V gives CDR1 SNHLY, CDR2 FYNNEI. V lost 6 bases to trimming and J lost 0 bases, with 6 bases between them. CDR3 protein: CASRGISGANVLTF. CDR3 sequence (DNA): TGTGCCAGCAGGGGCATCTCTGGGGCCAACGTCCTGACTTTC.

This chain uses TRBV5-1 with TRBJ2-7; no reliable D call. The length of the CDR3 is 14 residues. The V end lost 1 base, the J end lost 3 bases, and 11 bases lay between the germline ends. Germline V gives CDR1 SGHRS, CDR2 YFSETQ. The CDR3 reads CASSLTEQSYEQYF. CDR3 DNA: TGCGCCAGCAGCTTGACAGAACAAAGCTACGAGCAGTACTTC.

The rearrangement joins TRBV18 to TRBJ2-5, with a tentative D call TRBD2 (5 bases). Trimming removed 3 bases from V and 1 base from J, with 12 bases in between. The CDR3 sequence is 15 residues long. The germline V gene encodes CDR1 KGHSH and CDR2 LQKENI. The DNA for the CDR3 is TGTGCCAGCTCACCCTCAGCGGCACCCCAAGAGACCCAGTACTTC. Its protein product is CASSPSAAPQETQYF.

The rearrangement uses TRBV30 and TRBJ2-3; D ambiguous. The CDR3 runs to 15 residues. Germline V CDR1 and CDR2: GTSNPN, SVGIG (reference sequence). V lost 5 bases and J lost 3, with 18 bases in between. The CDR3 coding sequence is TGTGCCTGGGCCTCGGACGGCCTGAGGACAGATACGCAGTATTTT. It specifies CAWASDGLRTDTQYF.

The chain has TRBV19 and TRBJ2-1; no clear D gene. V was cut by 9 bases and J by 0 bases, with 15 bases left in between. Germline CDR1 LNHDA, CDR2 SQIVND (reference sequence). The CDR3 runs 15 residues. The CDR3 DNA reads as TGTGCCAGCGCCGTGTCGGAGAGCTCCTACAATGAGCAGTTCTTC. Translated: CASAVSESSYNEQFF.

The chain carries TRBV6-5 and TRBJ2-1; TRBD2 might be the D (6 bases). The CDR3 sequence is 13 residues long. The ends were cut back, 0 bases at V and 8 bases at J, with 8 bases in the middle. Germline loops: CDR1 MNHEY, CDR2 SVGAGI. The DNA for the CDR3 is TGTGCCAGCAGTTACTCGAGGGACTATGAGCAGTTCTTC. It translates to CASSYSRDYEQFF.

V usage is TRBV11-2 and J usage is TRBJ2-3; TRBD1 matches 8 bases. There are 16 residues in the CDR3. CDR1 and CDR2 (germline): SGHAT, FQNNGV. V was clipped by 1 base and J by 6 bases; unmatched bases: 9. The DNA of the CDR3 is TGTGCCAGCAGCTTAGCAACAGGGGGGCACGTGGATACGCAGTATTTT. Translation: CASSLATGGHVDTQYF. The variable domain in full, completed from reference TRBV11-2 and TRBJ2-3, reads EAGVAQSPRYKIIEKRQSVAFWCNPISGHATLYWYQQILGQGPKLLIQFQNNGVVDDSQLPKDRFSAERLKGVDSTLKIQPAKLEDSAVYLCASSLATGGHVDTQYFGPGTRLTVL.

The chain has TRBV29-1 and TRBJ2-5, with TRBD1 identical over 11 bases. Unmatched junction bases numbered 10, after V lost 3 bases and J lost 4 bases. Germline V lookup: CDR1 SQVTM, CDR2 ANQGSEA. The CDR3 covers 16 residues. CDR3 in DNA: TGCAGCGTTGATAGTCCCGGACAGGGGGCAGGAGAGACCCAGTACTTC. Amino acid sequence: CSVDSPGQGAGETQYF.

The chain has TRBV5-1 and TRBJ1-4; D not certain. V was cut by 1 base and J by 0 bases, with 22 bases left in between. Germline CDR1 and CDR2: SGHRS and YFSETQ. The CDR3 spans 20 residues. This CDR3 reads CASSLSGQARFGATNEKLFF. The DNA of the CDR3 is TGCGCCAGCAGCTTGTCTGGTCAGGCCCGTTTCGGTGCAACTAATGAAAAACTGTTTTTT.

The V call is TRBV30, the J call TRBJ2-2, with a weak D call TRBD1 (5 bases). The CDR3 spans 13 residues. V was trimmed by 1 base and J by 6 bases, leaving 9 bases between them. Germline CDR1 is GTSNPN and CDR2 is SVGIG (reference sequence). The DNA for the CDR3 is TGTGCCTGGAGTGAATCAGGGTCCGGGGAGCTGTTTTTT. It is translated as CAWSESGSGELFF. Based on the CDR3 plus reference TRBV30 and TRBJ2-2, the full variable domain is SQTIHQWPATLVQPVGSPLSLECTVEGTSNPNLYWYRQAAGRGLQLLFYSVGIGQISSEVPQNLSASRPQDRQFILSSKKLLLSDSGFYLCAWSESGSGELFFGEGSRLTVL.

The chain carries TRBV7-9 and TRBJ2-5; the D gene is possibly TRBD2 (5 bases). This CDR3 has 13 residues. V lost 5 bases and J lost 6, with 13 bases in between. Germline lookup yields CDR1 SEHNR and CDR2 FQNEAQ (reference sequence). This CDR3 is CASSLGLNKTQYF. CDR3 sequence (DNA): TGTGCCAGCAGCCTTGGACTCAATAAGACCCAGTACTTC.

The V gene is TRBV6-6, the J gene TRBJ2-1; the D is unclear. Trimming removed 8 bases at V and 1 base at J, with 6 bases between. This CDR3 region has 12 residues. Germline CDR1 is MNHNY and CDR2 is SVGAGI (reference sequence). The DNA for the CDR3 is TGTGCCAGCGAACAGTCCTACAATGAGCAGTTCTTC. This encodes CASEQSYNEQFF.

This chain uses TRBV27 with TRBJ2-7; 7 bases map to TRBD1. This CDR3 is built from 15 residues. J lost 2 bases, V lost 1 base, and 5 bases had no gene match. From germline, CDR1 is MNHEY and CDR2 SMNVEV (reference sequence). The CDR3: CASSLWAGGPYEQYF. For the CDR3, the DNA is TGTGCCAGCAGTTTATGGGCAGGGGGACCCTACGAGCAGTACTTC.